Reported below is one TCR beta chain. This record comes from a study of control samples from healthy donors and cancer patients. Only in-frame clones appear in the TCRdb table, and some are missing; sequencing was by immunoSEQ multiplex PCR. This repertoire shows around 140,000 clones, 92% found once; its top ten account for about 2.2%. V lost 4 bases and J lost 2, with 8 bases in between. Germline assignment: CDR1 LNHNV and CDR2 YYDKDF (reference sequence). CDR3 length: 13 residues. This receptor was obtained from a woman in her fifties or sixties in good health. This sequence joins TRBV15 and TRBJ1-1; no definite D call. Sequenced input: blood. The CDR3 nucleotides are TGTGCCACCAGCATCACAGCTAACACTGAAGCTTTCTTT. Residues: CATSITANTEAFF.